The 9 T cell receptor beta chains below come from one sample, sequenced in a study of control samples from healthy donors and cancer patients. Libraries were prepared by immunoSEQ multiplex PCR; TCRdb keeps only in-frame clonotypes and omits some of them. The sample shows about 59,000 clones, more than 90% of them seen only once. What was sequenced was PBMCs. Receptor source: a man in his forties with colorectal cancer.

This clone was seen a single time. The chain is built from TRBV27 and TRBJ1-1; D call uncertain. The CDR3 extends over 14 amino acids. Per germline, CDR1 MNHEY and CDR2 SMNVEV (reference sequence). Trimming removed 6 bases from V and 3 bases from J, with 14 bases in between. CDR3 nucleotide sequence: TGTGCCAGCAGATACGGTCTGGGGTACACTGAAGCTTTCTTT. Its protein is CASRYGLGYTEAFF.

The chain carries TRBV9 and TRBJ1-3, with D unclear. The CDR3 covers 14 residues. Germline V gene sequence: CDR1 SGDLS, CDR2 YYNGEE. V lost 3 bases and J lost 0, with 7 bases in between. The CDR3 coding sequence is TGTGCCAGCAGCGGTGCCAGCTCTGGAAACACCATATATTTT. Translating gives CASSGASSGNTIYF.

This chain's CDR3 is CASTWGGEGYEQYF. The DNA of the CDR3 is TGTGCCAGCACCTGGGGGGGCGAAGGGTACGAGCAGTACTTC. The chain employs TRBV6-5 and TRBJ2-7, with TRBD2 as a possible D gene (7 bases). This CDR3 is built from 14 residues. The V gene lost 7 bases and the J gene lost 4 bases, with 17 bases spanning the gap. CDR1 and CDR2 from the germline V gene are MNHEY and SVGAGI.

V gene TRBV6-2 or TRBV6-3 combines with J gene TRBJ1-1; a possible D gene is TRBD1 (5 bases). Germline values: CDR1 MNHEY, CDR2 SVGEGT. Trimming pared 3 bases from V and 11 bases from J, leaving 13 bases between. The CDR3 has 12 amino acids. This chain's CDR3 is CASSYLRGVAFF. The CDR3 nucleotides are TGTGCCAGCAGTTATCTAAGGGGCGTGGCTTTCTTT.

V is TRBV15 and J is TRBJ1-2, with D perhaps TRBD1 (6 bases). There are 14 residues in the CDR3. The germline CDR1 and CDR2 sequences are LNHNV and YYDKDF (reference sequence). Trimming removed 5 bases at V and 5 bases at J, with 15 bases between. The CDR3 loop reads CATSPAGAGYGYTF. The CDR3, as DNA: TGTGCCACCAGCCCAGCGGGGGCAGGGTATGGCTACACCTTC.

The chain carries TRBV5-4 and TRBJ2-2; TRBD1 matches at 8 bases. V was pared by 4 bases and J by 6 bases, with 11 bases of the junction left unmatched. This CDR3 comprises 16 residues. Germline-derived CDR1 and CDR2 are SGHNT and YYREEE (reference sequence). In DNA, the CDR3 is TGTGCCAGCAGCCCGAACAGGGGGGCAACCGCCGGGGAGCTGTTTTTT. It yields the protein CASSPNRGATAGELFF.

The V and J genes are TRBV5-1 and TRBJ2-7; the D gene could be TRBD1 or TRBD2 (5 bases each). The CDR3 is made up of 16 amino acids. Germline CDR1 SGHRS, CDR2 YFSETQ. Trimming took off 0 bases at V and 2 bases at J, with 15 bases between the two ends. CDR3 region: CASSLDPGRSTYEQYF. The CDR3 DNA reads as TGCGCCAGCAGCTTGGATCCGGGACGGAGCACCTACGAGCAGTACTTC.

The chain uses TRBV18 and TRBJ2-2, with D possibly being TRBD2 (6 bases). Trimming cost V 6 bases and J 3 bases, with 14 bases left between them. Germline V gives CDR1 KGHSH, CDR2 LQKENI. The CDR3 extends over 15 amino acids. CDR3 sequence (DNA): TGTGCCAGCTCGCAGGGACTTGGGGACACCGGGGAGCTGTTTTTT. This gives the protein CASSQGLGDTGELFF.

V and J are TRBV5-6 and TRBJ2-3; TRBD1 aligns across 7 bases. The CDR3 runs 17 residues. V dropped 0 bases and J dropped 2; count of bases not matched to a gene: 9. Germline CDR1 is SGHDT and CDR2 is YYEEEE. CDR3 nucleotides: TGTGCCAGCAGCTTGGGGCCCGAGACAGGGAACACAGATACGCAGTATTTT. Residues: CASSLGPETGNTDTQYF. The full variable domain, in which reference TRBV5-6 and TRBJ2-3 provide the parts outside the CDR3, is DAGVTQSPTHLIKTRGQQVTLRCSPKSGHDTVSWYQQALGQGPQFIFQYYEEEERQRGNFPDRFSGHQFPNYSSELNVNALLLGDSALYLCASSLGPETGNTDTQYFGPGTRLTVL.